The clone carrying this T cell receptor (beta chain) came up a few times. Its antigen is unknown. The method was immunoSEQ multiplex PCR; TCRdb's version includes in-frame clones alone and lacks a portion of them. Here the sample spans about 13,000 clones, more than 30% being singletons. There are 15 residues in the CDR3. Germline V gene sequence: CDR1 SGHTA, CDR2 FQGNSA. V was clipped by 1 base and J by 4 bases, with 10 bases between them. The record originates from a study of radiation and T cells in renal cell carcinoma. Documented treatment: 15 Gy SBRT to primary tumor, nephrectomy 4 weeks later. Nephrectomy followed 15 Gy stereotactic body radiation by 4 weeks. General observations from the study: In blood, top tumor clones expanded by 2 weeks, shrinking by 4. Dominant CDR3 motifs were more common in irradiated tumors than controls.

This material consisted of tumor tissue, taken from a patient whose treatment included radiotherapy and nephrectomy. The receptor comes from a man between 60 and 75 years old with renal cell carcinoma. V is TRBV7-2 and J is TRBJ2-2, with a possible D match to TRBD2 (5 bases). The CDR3 bases are TGTGCCAGCAGCTTAGATTTTGGGAGCACCGGGGAGCTGTTTTTT. Translation: CASSLDFGSTGELFF. Complete variable domain (other parts from reference TRBV7-2 and TRBJ2-2): GAGVSQSPSNKVTEKGKDVELRCDPISGHTALYWYRQSLGQGLEFLIYFQGNSAPDKSGLPSDRFSAERTGGSVSTLTIQRTQQEDSAVYLCASSLDFGSTGELFFGEGSRLTVL.